What follows are 9 T cell receptor beta chains derived from one specimen sequenced in a study of blood T cell repertoires in COVID-19. The table came from immunoSEQ multiplex PCR; TCRdb's copy has only in-frame clones and leaves some out. The sample shows about 190,000 clones, 80% to 90% of them seen only once. Sequenced material: peripheral blood. The receptors were sampled from a young man with acute or convalescent COVID-19.

This sequence joins TRBV4-2 and TRBJ2-2; no clear D. From germline, CDR1 is LGHNA and CDR2 YNFKEQ. Between the trimmed V and J ends, which lost 4 bases and 3 bases, there was a span of 12 bases. The CDR3 loop spans 15 amino acids. The CDR3 nucleotides read TGTGCCAGCAGCCCGACTGTCGTGGACACCGGGGAGCTGTTTTTT. Its translation is CASSPTVVDTGELFF.

This clone was seen a handful of times. Other DNA sequences in the sample encode the same CDR3. This rearrangement joins TRBV9 to TRBJ1-5; 9 bases line up with TRBD1. Per germline, CDR1 SGDLS and CDR2 YYNGEE. The CDR3 runs 15 residues. J lost 0 bases, V lost 4 bases, and 2 bases had no gene match. DNA of the CDR3: TGTGCCAGCAGCCCGGGACAGGGTAGCAATCAGCCCCAGCATTTT. Its translation: CASSPGQGSNQPQHF. The full variable domain, its missing parts supplied by reference TRBV9 and TRBJ1-5, is DSGVTQTPKHLITATGQRVTLRCSPRSGDLSVYWYQQSLDQGLQFLIQYYNGEERAKGNILERFSAQQFPDLHSELNLSSLELGDSALYFCASSPGQGSNQPQHFGDGTRLSIL.

This clone appeared once. The chain links TRBV2 to TRBJ2-3, with TRBD1 matching over 8 bases. Germline lookup yields CDR1 SNHLY and CDR2 FYNNEI. V trimming: 6 bases; J trimming: 6 bases; junction bases outside the gene matches: 14. The CDR3 is made up of 16 amino acids. The CDR3 loop is CASRAGTGLGGDTQYF. The CDR3 DNA follows: TGTGCCAGCAGGGCCGGGACAGGCCTAGGGGGGGATACGCAGTATTTT.

The chain has TRBV9 and TRBJ1-2; the match to TRBD1 covers 10 bases. Germline V lookup: CDR1 SGDLS, CDR2 YYNGEE. The junction had 3 bases not matched to a gene; V was cut back by 0 bases and J by 4 bases. The CDR3 consists of 15 residues. The CDR3 DNA sequence: TGTGCCAGCAGCGTAGATGGGACAGGGGCCTATGGCTACACCTTC. The encoded protein is CASSVDGTGAYGYTF.

The rearrangement uses TRBV7-8 and TRBJ2-6; 7 bases agree with TRBD2. This CDR3 is 16 amino acids long. Germline assignment: CDR1 SGHVS and CDR2 FQNEAQ. The junction had 2 bases not matched to a gene; V was cut back by 1 base and J by 2 bases. Written as DNA, the CDR3 is TGTGCCAGCAGCTTAGTCGGGGGGACTGGGGCCAACGTCCTGACTTTC. Amino acid sequence: CASSLVGGTGANVLTF.

This chain connects TRBV2 to TRBJ2-2, with TRBD1 identical over 7 bases. This CDR3 comprises 15 residues. Germline V gene lookup returns CDR1 SNHLY and CDR2 FYNNEI. The V and J ends lost 9 bases and 0 bases, in that order; junction bases with no gene match: 7. The CDR3 region is CASRDSLTNTGELFF. The CDR3 DNA follows: TGTGCCAGTAGGGACAGCCTCACGAACACCGGGGAGCTGTTTTTT.

The V gene is TRBV7-9, the J gene TRBJ2-1, with TRBD2 matching 16 bases. Germline V gene lookup returns CDR1 SEHNR and CDR2 FQNEAQ (reference sequence). The CDR3 is made up of 17 amino acids. Losses at the gene ends were 1 base for V and 8 bases for J; bases not matched to a gene: 5. The CDR3 reads CASSLGGLAGGPHEQFF. Here the CDR3 DNA reads TGTGCCAGCAGCTTAGGGGGACTAGCGGGAGGGCCACATGAGCAGTTCTTC.

As for this clone: Other nucleotide sequences from this sample produce the same CDR3. The CDR3 region has the DNA TGTGCCAGCAGAACCGGGGGCTCCTACAATGAGCAGTTCTTC. It codes for CASRTGGSYNEQFF. The V gene is TRBV6-5, the J gene TRBJ2-1; TRBD2 is a possible D gene (6 bases). Trimming cost V 6 bases and J 0 bases, with 9 bases left between them. Germline CDR1 MNHEY, CDR2 SVGAGI. CDR3 length: 14 residues.

This clone has only one observation. J is TRBJ2-2 and V is TRBV28, with 7 nucleotides matching TRBD1. J lost 6 bases, V lost 6 bases, and 4 bases had no gene match. This CDR3 contains 13 residues. Germline CDR1 is MDHEN and CDR2 is SYDVKM. Written as DNA, the CDR3 is TGTGCCAGCAGAACAGGGGTACCCGGGGAGCTGTTTTTT. This translates into CASRTGVPGELFF.